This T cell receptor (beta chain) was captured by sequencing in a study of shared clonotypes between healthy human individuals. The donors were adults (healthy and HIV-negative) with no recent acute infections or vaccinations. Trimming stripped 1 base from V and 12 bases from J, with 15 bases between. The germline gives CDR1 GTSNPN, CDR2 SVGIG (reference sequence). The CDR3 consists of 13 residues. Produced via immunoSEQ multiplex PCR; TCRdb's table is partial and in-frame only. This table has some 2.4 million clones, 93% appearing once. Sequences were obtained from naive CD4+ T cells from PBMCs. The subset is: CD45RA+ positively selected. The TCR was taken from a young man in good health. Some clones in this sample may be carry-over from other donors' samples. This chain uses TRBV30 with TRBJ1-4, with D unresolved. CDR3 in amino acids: CAWSGLGQRELFF. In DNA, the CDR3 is TGTGCCTGGAGTGGGCTAGGGCAAAGGGAACTGTTTTTT.